What follows are 9 T cell receptor beta chains derived from one specimen sequenced in a study of T cell responses to AZD1222 COVID-19 vaccine (dated by TCRdb to the early 2020s). Library generation was performed with the immunoSEQ multiplex PCR assay. The clones in this table, taken by TCRdb from immuneACCESS, are in-frame only. Not every clone is retained; where verified, under half of the shortfall comes from an unresolved V gene, and the cause of the rest is unknown. In this sample the table shows more than 80,000 clones, about 94% of which occur a single time. Of the sample, roughly 3% falls within the top ten clones. Interpreted using the paper, the time point label stands for: about 28 days (+/-7) after the second vaccine dose. Specimen: peripheral blood, collected 28 days after the second AZD1222 dose. These TCRs come from an adult who received the AZD1222 COVID-19 vaccine.

The rearrangement joins TRBV18 to TRBJ1-1; 8 positions agree with TRBD1. The germline V gene has CDR1 KGHSH and CDR2 LQKENI. The CDR3 sequence is 16 residues long. V was clipped by 1 base and J by 4 bases; unmatched bases: 8. The CDR3 sequence: CASSPQTGGSGTEAFF. The CDR3 bases are TGTGCCAGCTCACCACAAACAGGGGGTTCGGGCACTGAAGCTTTCTTT.

The rearrangement uses TRBV19 and TRBJ1-1, with 7 bases identical to TRBD1. CDR3 length: 14 residues. CDR1 and CDR2 from the germline V gene are LNHDA and SQIVND (reference sequence). With 5 bases clipped from V and 1 base from J, the junction kept 4 bases outside the gene matches. CDR3 bases: TGTGCCAGTAGTTACAGGGGCGGGAACACTGAAGCTTTCTTT. It is translated as CASSYRGGNTEAFF.

The chain uses TRBV18 and TRBJ2-2, with D perhaps being TRBD1 or TRBD2 (5 bases each). Germline lookup yields CDR1 KGHSH and CDR2 LQKENI. CDR3 size: 15 residues. Between the trimmed V and J ends, which lost 3 bases and 7 bases, there was a span of 15 bases. The CDR3 bases are TGTGCCAGCTCACCTCGGGATTCAGGGAACGGGGAGCTGTTTTTT. This gives the protein CASSPRDSGNGELFF.

The CDR3 loop reads CASSRSNTEAFF. The CDR3 DNA reads as TGTGCCAGCAGCCGGAGCAACACTGAAGCTTTCTTT. The chain employs TRBV12-3 or TRBV12-4 and TRBJ1-1; D gene uncertain. The CDR3 has 12 amino acids. The ends were cut back, 6 bases at V and 2 bases at J, with 7 bases in the middle.

The rearrangement joins TRBV15 to TRBJ1-2; D is possibly TRBD1 (6 bases). Germline V gene lookup returns CDR1 LNHNV and CDR2 YYDKDF (reference sequence). V lost 1 base and J 0 bases, leaving 12 bases between the germline ends. The CDR3 has 16 residues. The CDR3 DNA follows: TGTGCCACCAGCAGAGCTTTCCAGGGGTCTAACTATGGCTACACCTTC. This gives the protein CATSRAFQGSNYGYTF.

The chain combines TRBV3-1 (or the pseudogene TRBV3-2) with TRBJ1-1; 12 bases align to TRBD1. Germline loops: CDR1 LGHDT, CDR2 YNNKEL (reference sequence). There are 16 residues in the CDR3. Unmatched junction bases numbered 11, after V lost 5 bases and J lost 7 bases. The chain's CDR3 is CASSSKSGTGGFEAFF. The CDR3 DNA follows: TGTGCCAGCAGCTCAAAATCCGGGACAGGGGGCTTTGAAGCTTTCTTT.

The V and J genes are TRBV5-5 and TRBJ1-2; 9 bases are a match to TRBD1. The V segment lost 3 bases and the J segment 7 bases; nucleotides outside the gene matches: 10. Germline V gene data show CDR1 as SGHKS and CDR2 as YYEKEE (reference sequence). CDR3 length: 15 residues. The CDR3 loop is CASSSDRGIIFGYTF. CDR3 nucleotides: TGTGCCAGCAGCTCGGACAGGGGAATTATATTTGGCTACACCTTC.

The V gene is TRBV30, the J gene TRBJ1-2, with 7 bases aligning to TRBD1. The CDR3 is made up of 13 amino acids. Germline lookup yields CDR1 GTSNPN and CDR2 SVGIG (reference sequence). V lost 1 base, J lost 6 bases, and 5 bases stayed unmatched. CDR3 DNA: TGTGCCTGGAGTGAGACAGGGTTAGATGGCTACACCTTC. It encodes CAWSETGLDGYTF.

The V gene is TRBV7-3, the J gene TRBJ2-1; 12 bases align to TRBD2. The CDR3 runs to 14 residues. CDR1 and CDR2 (germline): SGHTA, FQGTGA. The junction had 1 base not matched to a gene; V was cut back by 4 bases and J by 6 bases. The CDR3 DNA reads as TGTGCCAGCAGCTCACTAGCGGGGGGCAATGAGCAGTTCTTC. Amino acid sequence: CASSSLAGGNEQFF.